This T cell receptor beta chain was identified during a study of post-analysis software for immune sequencing data. For the study at large: Both relapsing-remitting and secondary progressive multiple sclerosis featured among the disease courses, as did progressive-relapsing multiple sclerosis.

The study, taken as a whole, reports: Multiple sclerosis patients showed significantly lower normalized Chao1 diversity than controls did. Co-batched samples clustered tightly together by F measure.

Notes on this clonotype: Its antigen is undetermined.

Unique molecular identifiers had been added to the TCR beta cDNA libraries. Each CDR3 protein is one row after TCRdb ran MiXCR on the PCR reads. The repertoire holds approximately 630,000 distinct CDR3 sequences, with around 60% as singletons. The specimen was blood. The source of this sequence is a girl between 2 and 10 years old with multiple sclerosis.

The CDR3 nucleotides read TGTGCCAGCAGTTTCCTGGCGGACGAGCAGTACTTC. This sequence encodes CASSFLADEQYF. The rearrangement uses TRBV6-2 or TRBV6-3 and TRBJ2-7; D call uncertain. The V and J ends lost 4 bases and 5 bases respectively, with 9 bases between them. CDR3 length: 12 residues. CDR1 MNHEY and CDR2 SVGEGT come from the germline V gene.